This is a list of T cell receptor beta chains from one sample in a study of CD8 T cells in Susac syndrome. MiXCR was run by TCRdb on the immunoSEQ multiplex PCR reads, yielding one entry per CDR3 protein. The data show around 71,000 distinct CDR3 sequences, around 93% seen once. Sequencing used CD4+ T cells from PBMCs. These receptor sequences come from a human donor with Susac syndrome. CDR3s include the opening cysteine and the closing phenylalanine or tryptophan. Each record gives: clone size, J gene, V gene, D gene, CDR3 protein, CDR3 DNA. A D gene is named only where the DNA matches it firmly. Clone size is shown for a subset of rows, as once, few, many or a class of expanded clone.

clone size: -; J gene: TRBJ2-1; V gene: TRBV5-1; D gene: TRBD1; CDR3 protein: CASSLAGTGGHYNEQFF; CDR3 DNA: TGCGCCAGCAGCTTGGCCGGGACAGGGGGCCACTACAATGAGCAGTTCTTC
clone size: -; J gene: TRBJ1-6; V gene: TRBV5-6; D gene: -; CDR3 protein: CASSPLGSGSPLHF; CDR3 DNA: TGTGCCAGCAGCCCCTTGGGTAGCGGTTCACCCCTCCACTTT
clone size: -; J gene: TRBJ1-2; V gene: TRBV5-6; D gene: -; CDR3 protein: CASSYPLQGSGYTF; CDR3 DNA: TGTGCCAGCAGCTACCCATTACAGGGTAGCGGCTACACCTTC
clone size: -; J gene: TRBJ1-2; V gene: TRBV6-6; D gene: -; CDR3 protein: CASRNGQTTDYGYTF; CDR3 DNA: TGTGCCAGCAGAAACGGACAGACCACTGACTATGGCTACACCTTC
clone size: few; J gene: TRBJ2-7; V gene: TRBV18; D gene: TRBD1; CDR3 protein: CASSLGQDPKGQYF; CDR3 DNA: TGTGCCAGCTCGCTTGGACAGGATCCTAAGGGGCAGTACTTC
clone size: -; J gene: TRBJ1-5; V gene: TRBV6-5; D gene: -; CDR3 protein: CASSYGRGSNQPQHF; CDR3 DNA: TGTGCCAGCAGTTACGGTCGAGGAAGCAATCAGCCCCAGCATTTT
clone size: -; J gene: TRBJ2-7; V gene: TRBV6-2/TRBV6-3; D gene: TRBD1; CDR3 protein: CASSRGTGAHEQYF; CDR3 DNA: TGTGCCAGCTCCAGAGGGACAGGGGCCCACGAGCAGTACTTC
clone size: -; J gene: TRBJ2-7; V gene: TRBV7-2; D gene: -; CDR3 protein: CASSLSRDLPYEQYF; CDR3 DNA: TGTGCCAGCAGCCTTAGTCGGGATTTACCCTACGAGCAGTACTTC
clone size: -; J gene: TRBJ2-7; V gene: TRBV23-1; D gene: TRBD1; CDR3 protein: CASSQSFPPGTGLYEQYF; CDR3 DNA: TGCGCCAGCAGTCAATCGTTCCCCCCCGGGACAGGGCTATACGAGCAGTACTTC
clone size: -; J gene: TRBJ2-2; V gene: TRBV20-1; D gene: -; CDR3 protein: CSARPGQHTGELFF; CDR3 DNA: TGCAGTGCTAGGCCTGGACAGCACACCGGGGAGCTGTTTTTT
clone size: -; J gene: TRBJ2-3; V gene: TRBV11-2; D gene: -; CDR3 protein: CASSPRPQEAQYF; CDR3 DNA: TGTGCCAGCAGCCCTCGACCCCAGGAGGCGCAGTATTTT
clone size: -; J gene: TRBJ1-6; V gene: TRBV20-1; D gene: TRBD1; CDR3 protein: CSADEGDRGLPLHF; CDR3 DNA: TGCAGTGCGGACGAGGGGGACAGGGGGCTTCCCCTCCACTTT
clone size: -; J gene: TRBJ1-2; V gene: TRBV18; D gene: -; CDR3 protein: CASSPPAQGGGYTF; CDR3 DNA: TGTGCCAGCTCACCACCCGCACAGGGAGGTGGCTACACCTTC
clone size: once; J gene: TRBJ2-5; V gene: TRBV7-7; D gene: TRBD1; CDR3 protein: CASSLARDRGRETQYF; CDR3 DNA: TGTGCTAGCAGCTTGGCAAGAGACAGGGGGCGGGAGACCCAGTACTTC
clone size: few; J gene: TRBJ2-1; V gene: TRBV11-3; D gene: -; CDR3 protein: CASSLVGERYNEQFF; CDR3 DNA: TGTGCCAGCAGCTTAGTGGGTGAGCGGTACAATGAGCAGTTCTTC
clone size: -; J gene: TRBJ2-5; V gene: TRBV11-3; D gene: -; CDR3 protein: CASSYLDFQETQYF; CDR3 DNA: TGTGCCAGCAGCTACCTGGACTTCCAAGAGACCCAGTACTTC
clone size: -; J gene: TRBJ2-7; V gene: TRBV2; D gene: -; CDR3 protein: CASSELPYEQYF; CDR3 DNA: TGTGCCAGCAGTGAATTGCCCTACGAGCAGTACTTC
clone size: -; J gene: TRBJ1-2; V gene: TRBV21-1; D gene: -; CDR3 protein: CASSKSTPGYTF; CDR3 DNA: TGTGCCAGCAGCAAGTCAACACCTGGCTACACCTTC
clone size: -; J gene: TRBJ1-4; V gene: TRBV28; D gene: TRBD1; CDR3 protein: CASSPIGTGGEKLFF; CDR3 DNA: TGTGCCAGCAGTCCCATCGGGACAGGGGGTGAAAAACTGTTTTTT
clone size: -; J gene: TRBJ1-4; V gene: TRBV5-1; D gene: -; CDR3 protein: CASSLTGPAEKLFF; CDR3 DNA: TGCGCCAGCAGCCTGACGGGTCCCGCTGAAAAACTGTTTTTT
clone size: -; J gene: TRBJ1-3; V gene: TRBV5-6; D gene: -; CDR3 protein: CASSLVQGGNTIYF; CDR3 DNA: TGTGCCAGCAGCTTGGTACAGGGCGGAAACACCATATATTTT
clone size: -; J gene: TRBJ1-6; V gene: TRBV6-1; D gene: TRBD1; CDR3 protein: CASRENRQGLVHSPLHF; CDR3 DNA: TGTGCCAGCAGAGAGAACAGACAGGGTTTAGTACATTCACCCCTCCACTTT
clone size: -; J gene: TRBJ2-2; V gene: TRBV7-9; D gene: -; CDR3 protein: CASSLLGTNTGELFF; CDR3 DNA: TGTGCCAGCAGCTTACTCGGGACTAACACCGGGGAGCTGTTTTTT
clone size: -; J gene: TRBJ2-7; V gene: TRBV7-2; D gene: -; CDR3 protein: CASSLYPPPASSYEQYF; CDR3 DNA: TGTGCCAGCAGCTTATATCCCCCCCCCGCGAGCTCCTACGAGCAGTACTTC
clone size: once; J gene: TRBJ2-7; V gene: TRBV7-9; D gene: -; CDR3 protein: CASSLVRDEQYF; CDR3 DNA: TGTGCCAGCAGCTTAGTCAGGGACGAGCAGTACTTC
clone size: -; J gene: TRBJ2-3; V gene: TRBV30; D gene: -; CDR3 protein: CAWTPFRLSRDTQYF; CDR3 DNA: TGTGCCTGGACCCCCTTCCGATTGTCTAGAGATACGCAGTATTTT
clone size: -; J gene: TRBJ2-7; V gene: TRBV28; D gene: -; CDR3 protein: CASSLPGQQYF; CDR3 DNA: TGTGCCAGCAGTCTACCGGGACAGCAGTACTTC
clone size: -; J gene: TRBJ1-2; V gene: TRBV7-2; D gene: TRBD1; CDR3 protein: CASSTRRTGDYGYTF; CDR3 DNA: TGTGCCAGCAGCACCCGCAGGACAGGGGACTATGGCTACACCTTC
clone size: -; J gene: TRBJ2-7; V gene: TRBV28; D gene: TRBD1; CDR3 protein: CASSSGGDSDEQYF; CDR3 DNA: TGTGCCAGCAGTTCAGGGGGAGATAGTGACGAGCAGTACTTC
clone size: -; J gene: TRBJ1-1; V gene: TRBV20-1; D gene: -; CDR3 protein: CSARVSTEAFF; CDR3 DNA: TGCAGTGCTAGAGTGAGCACTGAAGCTTTCTTT
clone size: -; J gene: TRBJ2-1; V gene: TRBV28; D gene: -; CDR3 protein: CASSYSMRGNEQFF; CDR3 DNA: TGTGCCAGCAGTTACTCCATGAGGGGCAATGAGCAGTTCTTC
clone size: -; J gene: TRBJ1-2; V gene: TRBV7-2; D gene: TRBD1; CDR3 protein: CASSPYQDRADGYTF; CDR3 DNA: TGTGCCAGCAGCCCCTACCAAGACAGGGCCGATGGCTACACCTTC
clone size: -; J gene: TRBJ2-2; V gene: TRBV30; D gene: -; CDR3 protein: CACGGDNTGELFF; CDR3 DNA: TGTGCCTGTGGGGGAGATAACACCGGGGAGCTGTTTTTT
clone size: -; J gene: TRBJ1-5; V gene: TRBV5-1; D gene: -; CDR3 protein: CASSSGESGIGNQPQHF; CDR3 DNA: TGCGCCAGCAGCTCAGGGGAGAGTGGAATCGGCAATCAGCCCCAGCATTTT
clone size: -; J gene: TRBJ1-5; V gene: TRBV19; D gene: -; CDR3 protein: CASSWGPYSNQPQHF; CDR3 DNA: TGTGCCAGTAGTTGGGGACCTTATAGCAATCAGCCCCAGCATTTT
clone size: -; J gene: TRBJ1-6; V gene: TRBV4-3; D gene: -; CDR3 protein: CASSQKLHSPLHF; CDR3 DNA: TGCGCCAGCAGCCAAAAGTTACATTCACCCCTCCACTTT
clone size: -; J gene: TRBJ1-5; V gene: TRBV7-3; D gene: -; CDR3 protein: CASSLLKGQPQHF; CDR3 DNA: TGTGCCAGCAGCTTATTAAAAGGTCAGCCCCAGCATTTT
clone size: -; J gene: TRBJ2-3; V gene: TRBV7-9; D gene: TRBD2; CDR3 protein: CASSLARGASADTQYF; CDR3 DNA: TGTGCCAGCAGCTTAGCGCGGGGGGCTAGCGCAGATACGCAGTATTTT
clone size: -; J gene: TRBJ1-5; V gene: TRBV19; D gene: -; CDR3 protein: CASSRQGPQHF; CDR3 DNA: TGTGCCAGTAGTCGCCAGGGCCCCCAGCATTTT
clone size: -; J gene: TRBJ2-3; V gene: TRBV25-1; D gene: -; CDR3 protein: CASSPDRTVWF; CDR3 DNA: TGTGCCAGCAGTCCCGACAGGACGGTTTGGTTT
clone size: -; J gene: TRBJ2-7; V gene: TRBV4-3; D gene: -; CDR3 protein: CASSQAPRNEQYF; CDR3 DNA: TGCGCCAGCAGCCAAGCCCCAAGAAACGAGCAGTACTTC
clone size: -; J gene: TRBJ1-1; V gene: TRBV7-2; D gene: TRBD1; CDR3 protein: CASSPLTGETEAFF; CDR3 DNA: TGTGCCAGCAGCCCACTGACAGGGGAAACTGAAGCTTTCTTT
clone size: -; J gene: TRBJ2-5; V gene: TRBV20-1; D gene: TRBD2; CDR3 protein: CSALTSGGNTQETQYF; CDR3 DNA: TGCAGTGCTTTGACTAGCGGGGGGAACACCCAAGAGACCCAGTACTTC
clone size: -; J gene: TRBJ1-5; V gene: TRBV5-4; D gene: -; CDR3 protein: CASSYAGSSNQPQHF; CDR3 DNA: TGTGCCAGCAGCTATGCAGGGTCTAGCAATCAGCCCCAGCATTTT
clone size: once; J gene: TRBJ2-2; V gene: TRBV11-1; D gene: -; CDR3 protein: CASSYPSGGQITGELFF; CDR3 DNA: TGTGCCAGCAGCTACCCCAGCGGCGGACAGATCACCGGGGAGCTGTTTTTT
clone size: -; J gene: TRBJ1-2; V gene: TRBV29-1; D gene: -; CDR3 protein: CSVVVRAPGYGYTF; CDR3 DNA: TGCAGCGTTGTGGTTAGGGCCCCGGGCTATGGCTACACCTTC
clone size: once; J gene: TRBJ2-3; V gene: TRBV27; D gene: TRBD2; CDR3 protein: CASSRWGEVAGGTDTQYF; CDR3 DNA: TGTGCCAGCAGCCGTTGGGGAGAAGTAGCGGGGGGGACAGATACGCAGTATTTT
clone size: -; J gene: TRBJ2-1; V gene: TRBV5-1; D gene: TRBD2; CDR3 protein: CASSPTSGGGNEQFF; CDR3 DNA: TGCGCCAGCAGCCCGACTAGCGGGGGGGGCAATGAGCAGTTCTTC
clone size: -; J gene: TRBJ2-3; V gene: TRBV6-2/TRBV6-3; D gene: -; CDR3 protein: CASSPRLRGTDTQYF; CDR3 DNA: TGTGCCAGCAGCCCCCGGCTCCGGGGCACAGATACGCAGTATTTT
clone size: -; J gene: TRBJ1-5; V gene: TRBV6-4; D gene: TRBD1; CDR3 protein: CAISHRGGNQPQHF; CDR3 DNA: TGTGCCATATCTCACAGGGGAGGCAATCAGCCCCAGCATTTT
clone size: -; J gene: TRBJ1-1; V gene: TRBV28; D gene: TRBD1; CDR3 protein: CASIQGGQLNTEAFF; CDR3 DNA: TGTGCCAGCATCCAGGGGGGACAGTTGAACACTGAAGCTTTCTTT
clone size: -; J gene: TRBJ2-1; V gene: TRBV5-1; D gene: TRBD1; CDR3 protein: CASSLNPGTGLNEQFF; CDR3 DNA: TGCGCCAGCAGCTTGAACCCCGGGACAGGGCTCAATGAGCAGTTCTTC
clone size: -; J gene: TRBJ2-5; V gene: TRBV19; D gene: -; CDR3 protein: CASSVDRQETQYF; CDR3 DNA: TGTGCCAGTAGTGTCGACAGACAAGAGACCCAGTACTTC
clone size: -; J gene: TRBJ2-2; V gene: TRBV3-1; D gene: TRBD2; CDR3 protein: CASTPLAGTGELFF; CDR3 DNA: TGTGCCAGCACCCCACTAGCGGGAACCGGGGAGCTGTTTTTT
clone size: -; J gene: TRBJ2-7; V gene: TRBV14; D gene: -; CDR3 protein: CASSQVVGVGEQYF; CDR3 DNA: TGTGCCAGCAGCCAAGTGGTAGGGGTGGGCGAGCAGTACTTC
clone size: few; J gene: TRBJ1-5; V gene: TRBV23-1; D gene: TRBD1; CDR3 protein: CASSQSRGQPQHF; CDR3 DNA: TGCGCCAGCAGTCAATCCAGGGGGCAGCCCCAGCATTTT
clone size: -; J gene: TRBJ2-5; V gene: TRBV7-7; D gene: TRBD2; CDR3 protein: CASRKGLAGETQYF; CDR3 DNA: TGTGCTAGCAGGAAGGGACTAGCGGGCGAGACCCAGTACTTC
clone size: -; J gene: TRBJ1-2; V gene: TRBV20-1; D gene: TRBD1; CDR3 protein: CRPTGQGNYGYTF; CDR3 DNA: TGCAGACCTACGGGACAGGGTAACTATGGCTACACCTTC
clone size: -; J gene: TRBJ2-7; V gene: TRBV7-9; D gene: -; CDR3 protein: CASSVGDRINDEQYF; CDR3 DNA: TGTGCCAGCAGCGTCGGAGACAGGATAAACGACGAGCAGTACTTC